This TCR beta chain derives from a study of identical twins. TCRdb ran MiXCR on the 5' RACE reads and lists one entry per CDR3 protein. Of 200,000 to 300,000 distinct CDR3 sequences in the sample, over 9.5% were seen once. This clonotype was recorded at least ten times. The V end was cut by 6 bases, the J end by 2 bases, with 7 bases between. Germline CDR1 ENHRY, CDR2 SYGVKD. This CDR3 comprises 12 residues. Sequenced: memory T cells sorted from blood. V gene TRBV10-3 combines with J gene TRBJ1-2, with TRBD1 as a possible D gene (5 bases). The source is a man aged 50-59 years in good health. CDR3 in amino acids: CAIRQENYGYTF. CDR3 DNA: TGTGCCATCAGACAGGAGAACTATGGCTACACCTTC.